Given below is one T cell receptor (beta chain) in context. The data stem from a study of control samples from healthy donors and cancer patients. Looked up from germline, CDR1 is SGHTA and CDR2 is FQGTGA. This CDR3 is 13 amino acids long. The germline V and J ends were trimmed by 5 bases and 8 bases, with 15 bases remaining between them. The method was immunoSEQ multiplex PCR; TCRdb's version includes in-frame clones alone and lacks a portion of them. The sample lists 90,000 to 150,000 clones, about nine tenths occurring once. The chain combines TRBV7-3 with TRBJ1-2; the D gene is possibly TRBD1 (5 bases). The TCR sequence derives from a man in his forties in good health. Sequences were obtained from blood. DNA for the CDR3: TGTGCCAGCAGCCTCTCCACAGGCTGGGGCTACACCTTC. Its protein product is CASSLSTGWGYTF.